Below are 5 T cell receptor beta chains sequenced from a single sample in a study of cytomegalovirus exposure and HLA in healthy donors. The PCR ran on 60 Vbeta and 13 Jbeta primers. The repertoire was sequenced with immunoSEQ multiplex PCR; TCRdb's copy has only in-frame clones and lacks some. This table holds tens of thousands of clones, around 75% found once. The specimen sequenced was PBMCs. The receptors come from a man aged 40-50 years in good health and CMV-seronegative.

A word on this clone: The sample has other DNA sequences that encode this CDR3 too. This chain connects TRBV29-1 to TRBJ2-5, with D unresolved. This CDR3 is built from 12 residues. Deletions cut 2 bases from V and 2 bases from J, with 6 bases between. CDR1 is SQVTM and CDR2 is ANQGSEA in the germline V gene. CDR3 protein: CSVEQNQETQYF. CDR3 coding DNA: TGCAGCGTTGAACAGAATCAAGAGACCCAGTACTTC.

The V and J genes are TRBV7-9 and TRBJ2-1; TRBD2 agrees at 7 bases. The CDR3 covers 16 residues. J gave up 7 bases and V 0 bases, and 9 bases lay outside the gene matches. Germline CDR1 is SEHNR and CDR2 is FQNEAQ (reference sequence). The CDR3, as DNA: TGTGCCAGCAGCTTAGCGAGCGGGATGGGGGGAAATGAGCAGTTCTTC. It codes for CASSLASGMGGNEQFF. Full variable domain (missing parts from reference TRBV7-9 and TRBJ2-1): DTGVSQNPRHKITKRGQNVTFRCDPISEHNRLYWYRQTLGQGPEFLTYFQNEAQLEKSRLLSDRFSAERPKGSFSTLEIQRTEQGDSAMYLCASSLASGMGGNEQFFGPGTRLTVL.

The chain employs TRBV6-4 and TRBJ1-1; perhaps TRBD1 as D (6 bases). Deletions cut 2 bases from V and 8 bases from J, with 9 bases between. This CDR3 comprises 12 residues. The germline gives CDR1 MRHNA, CDR2 SNTAGT. The CDR3 coding sequence is TGTGCCAGCAGTGACACGACAGGAGAAGCTTTCTTT. Translated: CASSDTTGEAFF.

V and J are TRBV5-8 and TRBJ2-1, with 8 nucleotides matching TRBD1. The V gene's germline CDR1 is SGHTS and CDR2 YDEGEE. J was trimmed by 4 bases and V by 4 bases; bases with no gene match: 7. The CDR3 has 15 amino acids. CDR3 sequence (DNA): TGTGCCAGCAGCACCGGACAGGGACCATACAATGAGCAGTTCTTC. It specifies CASSTGQGPYNEQFF.

The rearrangement joins TRBV19 to TRBJ2-2, with 9 bases lining up with TRBD1. V lost 4 bases, J lost 3 bases, and 6 bases stayed unmatched. Per germline, CDR1 LNHDA and CDR2 SQIVND (reference sequence). The CDR3 covers 16 residues. The CDR3 DNA is TGTGCCAGTAGTACGACAGGGGGGTGGGACACCGGGGAGCTGTTTTTT. Translated, it gives CASSTTGGWDTGELFF.